This TCR beta chain was observed in a study of shared clonotypes between healthy human individuals. Findings of the study overall: Naive subsets tended to show greater estimated richness than memory subsets.

Here immunoSEQ multiplex PCR was the method, and the copy in TCRdb shows in-frame clones only, minus some. Of roughly 530,000 clones in the sample, roughly 95% were seen once. Naive CD45RA+ and memory CD45RA-negative subsets were split from CD4+ cells. The CDR3 length is 18 residues. Of note for this clone: Its target is unknown.

J is TRBJ1-4 and V is TRBV21-1; whether TRBD1, the table's D call, matches the DNA was not checked. TRBV21-1 is marked as a pseudogene. The TCR sequence derives from a woman aged 25 to 39 in good health. The sequenced sample consisted of naive CD4+ T cells sorted from blood. Documented subset: CD45RA+ positively selected. The CDR3 DNA follows: TGTGCCAGCAGCAAAGAGGGGTCGAAGGGGGCAACTAATGAAAAACTGTTTTTT. This gives the protein CASSKEGSKGATNEKLFF.